This T cell receptor beta chain derives from a study of lymphopenia after photon versus proton radiotherapy. Comments on this clone: Antigen specificity is unknown.

V trimming: 0 bases; J trimming: 5 bases; junction bases outside the gene matches: 8. The CDR3 sequence is 16 residues long. From germline, CDR1 is SGHRS and CDR2 YFSETQ. Regarding the study as a whole: In patients who died, overall survival fell as post-nadir TCR diversity dropped more. Authors raise, but do not show, better survival with proton therapy. Under photons, naive T cells and diversity fell while effector/memory populations rose.

Produced via immunoSEQ multiplex PCR; TCRdb's table is partial and in-frame only. The repertoire has 55,000 to 70,000 clones, about nine tenths of them found once; the top ten carry 2.2%. The sample was peripheral blood, taken from a patient treated with photon-based radiotherapy. The clonotype comes from a middle-aged woman with cholangiocarcinoma. The V call is TRBV5-1, the J call TRBJ2-1; 7 bases are shared with TRBD1. CDR3 protein: CASSLGDRVYNNEQFF. DNA of the CDR3: TGCGCCAGCAGCTTGGGGGACAGAGTGTATAACAATGAGCAGTTCTTC.